Listed here are 31 T cell receptor beta chains from one sample, sequenced in a study of vaccination effects on CD4 cells after COVID-19 (dated by TCRdb to about 2022). The method was the immunoSEQ multiplex PCR assay. The source is immuneACCESS, and TCRdb retained only in-frame sequences with V and J called. Part of the clones is not carried over; for the studies checked, unresolved V genes explain less than half of this, and the remainder is unexplained. The sample table contains tens of thousands of clones; only one count was recorded for 68% of them. Together, the top ten hold around 3.8% of the sample. These receptors' targets are unknown. After around 10 days of culture, CD4+ T cells were isolated with the EasySep CD4+ T cell isolation kit. The specimen was CD4+ T cells from PBMCs cultured without peptide, collected before COVID-19 vaccination. Source of these receptors: a human donor who received a COVID-19 vaccine.

This clone was seen more than once but under ten times. The CDR3 sequence: CASRGGSGPYSPLHF. CDR3 DNA: TGTGCCAGCAGAGGAGGGTCAGGTCCCTATTCACCCCTCCACTTT. V usage is TRBV2 and J usage is TRBJ1-6, with unresolved D. The germline gives CDR1 SNHLY, CDR2 FYNNEI. Trimming shortened V by 6 bases and J by 8 bases, and 17 bases separated the two germline ends. This CDR3 comprises 15 residues. The whole variable domain, remainder taken from reference TRBV2 and TRBJ1-6, is EPEVTQTPSHQVTQMGQEVILRCVPISNHLYFYWYRQILGQKVEFLVSFYNNEISEKSEIFDDQFSVERPDGSNFTLKIRSTKLEDSAMYFCASRGGSGPYSPLHFGNGTRLTVT.

The J gene is TRBJ2-3, the V gene TRBV24-1; D call uncertain. CDR1 and CDR2 from the germline V gene are KGHDR and SFDVKD. The V and J ends lost 7 bases and 3 bases respectively, with 7 bases between them. The CDR3 length is 12 residues. The CDR3 DNA reads as TGTGCCACCAGGGGTCCGACAGATACGCAGTATTTT. It is translated as CATRGPTDTQYF.

Written as DNA, the CDR3 is TGTGCCAGCGCAAGGACCAACCCCTACGAGCAGTACTTC. It yields the protein CASARTNPYEQYF. This rearrangement joins TRBV6-5 to TRBJ2-7; D not resolved. Germline lookup yields CDR1 MNHEY and CDR2 SVGAGI. CDR3 length equals 13 residues. V lost 8 bases, J lost 2 bases, and 13 bases lay in between.

A single count supports this clone. The rearrangement uses TRBV10-3 and TRBJ1-5; D not resolved. The CDR3 runs to 13 residues. The V end lost 3 bases, the J end lost 4 bases, and 7 bases lay between the germline ends. CDR1 and CDR2 from the germline V gene are ENHRY and SYGVKD. The CDR3 nucleotides are TGTGCCATCAGTGAATCAGAAAATCAGCCCCAGCATTTT. Amino acid sequence: CAISESENQPQHF.

There are a few counts of this clone. The chain recombines TRBV7-2 with TRBJ2-2; no reliable D call. This CDR3 spans 12 amino acids. CDR1 SGHTA and CDR2 FQGNSA come from the germline V gene. V was trimmed by 8 bases and J by 9 bases, leaving 13 bases between them. In DNA, the CDR3 is TGTGCCAGCCCCTTTTCTCCCTGGGAGCTGTTTTTT. Protein product: CASPFSPWELFF.

The table lists this clone with a count of one. The rearrangement joins TRBV2 to TRBJ2-1, with TRBD2 as a possible D gene (6 bases). The CDR3 has 15 residues. In germline, CDR1 is SNHLY, CDR2 FYNNEI. Trimming pared 6 bases from V and 7 bases from J, leaving 19 bases between. The CDR3 loop is CASREGGGVGNEQFF. CDR3 nucleotides: TGTGCCAGCAGGGAGGGTGGCGGGGTGGGGAATGAGCAGTTCTTC.

This clone was observed once. The chain carries TRBV5-1 and TRBJ1-2, with 11 nucleotides matching TRBD1. Per the germline V gene, CDR1 is SGHRS and CDR2 is YFSETQ. V was pared by 4 bases and J by 7 bases, with 6 bases of the junction left unmatched. The CDR3 covers 14 residues. CDR3 sequence (DNA): TGCGCCAGCAGCGCGGACAGGGGGCCGGCTGGCTACACCTTC. It is translated as CASSADRGPAGYTF. Supplemented by reference TRBV5-1 and TRBJ1-2, the full variable domain reads KAGVTQTPRYLIKTRGQQVTLSCSPISGHRSVSWYQQTPGQGLQFLFEYFSETQRNKGNFPGRFSGRQFSNSRSEMNVSTLELGDSALYLCASSADRGPAGYTFGSGTRLTVV.

CDR3 DNA sequence: TGTGCCAGCAGCTCGGGACAGGCGGATGAGACCCAGTACTTC. This translates into CASSSGQADETQYF. This rearrangement joins TRBV5-4 to TRBJ2-5, with TRBD1 matching over 8 bases. Germline CDR1 is SGHNT and CDR2 is YYREEE (reference sequence). V lost 3 bases and J lost 5; bases outside the gene matches: 6. This CDR3 has 14 amino acids. The entire variable domain, with the rest obtained from reference TRBV5-4 and TRBJ2-5, is as follows: ETGVTQSPTHLIKTRGQQVTLRCSSQSGHNTVSWYQQALGQGPQFIFQYYREEENGRGNFPPRFSGLQFPNYSSELNVNALELDDSALYLCASSSGQADETQYFGPGTRLLVL.

This clone was detected only a few times. The V and J genes are TRBV5-6 and TRBJ2-1; no clear D. With 0 bases removed from V and 5 bases from J, the gap between germline ends came to 6 bases. Germline CDR1 reads SGHDT; CDR2 reads YYEEEE. The CDR3 is made up of 13 amino acids. The CDR3 DNA is TGTGCCAGCAGCTTGGCCGTTAACAATGAGCAGTTCTTC. It specifies CASSLAVNNEQFF.

The sample holds a few counts of this clone. The gene calls are TRBV4-1 and TRBJ1-2; 7 bases map to TRBD1. There are 14 residues in the CDR3. Germline assignment: CDR1 MGHRA and CDR2 YSYEKL. With 3 bases clipped from V and 4 bases from J, the junction kept 5 bases outside the gene matches. DNA of the CDR3: TGCGCCAGCAGCCAGGCGGGACAGAGCTATGGCTACACCTTC. Translating it yields CASSQAGQSYGYTF.

CDR3 sequence reads: CAANEGVYNEQFF. CDR3 DNA: TGTGCCGCCAACGAGGGGGTCTACAATGAGCAGTTCTTC. This chain joins TRBV6-6 and TRBJ2-1; weak D call: TRBD1 (6 bases). The CDR3 sequence is 13 residues long. Trimming stripped 11 bases from V and 3 bases from J, with 14 bases between. Germline CDR1 MNHNY, CDR2 SVGAGI (reference sequence).

The chain links TRBV6-5 to TRBJ1-2; TRBD1 matches 8 bases. J lost 4 bases, V lost 2 bases, and 9 bases had no gene match. The CDR3 covers 16 residues. Germline lookup yields CDR1 MNHEY and CDR2 SVGAGI. CDR3 sequence: CASSYRGTGGSYGYTF. Written as DNA, the CDR3 is TGTGCCAGCAGTTACCGAGGGACAGGCGGATCCTATGGCTACACCTTC.

This rearrangement joins TRBV7-2 to TRBJ2-2; 9 bases match TRBD1. Per germline, CDR1 SGHTA and CDR2 FQGNSA. The CDR3 has 16 amino acids. With 6 bases clipped from V and 0 bases from J, the junction kept 5 bases outside the gene matches. CDR3 in DNA: TGTGCCAGCAGACAAACAGGGGGCGCGAACACCGGGGAGCTGTTTTTT. The encoded protein is CASRQTGGANTGELFF.

This clone showed up just a few times. The chain employs TRBV11-2 and TRBJ2-5; 15 nucleotides agree with TRBD2. The CDR3 totals 19 residues. J was trimmed by 2 bases and V by 3 bases; bases with no gene match: 10. Germline V gene data show CDR1 as SGHAT and CDR2 as FQNNGV. The CDR3: CASSFRLGTSGGKQETQYF. Written as DNA, the CDR3 is TGTGCCAGCAGCTTCAGGTTAGGGACTAGCGGGGGGAAACAAGAGACCCAGTACTTC.

The rearrangement joins TRBV27 to TRBJ1-6; tentative D call: TRBD1 (6 bases). Trimming left V 5 bases short and J 7 bases short, with 21 bases between. Per the germline V gene, CDR1 is MNHEY and CDR2 is SMNVEV (reference sequence). This CDR3 contains 17 residues. This CDR3 is CASSVGTSYLRNSPLHF. Written as DNA, the CDR3 is TGTGCCAGCAGTGTCGGGACAAGCTATCTCAGAAATTCACCCCTCCACTTT.

This rearrangement joins TRBV5-4 to TRBJ2-1; D gene ambiguous. V gave up 3 bases and J gave up 11 bases, with 12 bases separating them. This CDR3 has 12 amino acids. Germline CDR1 is SGHNT and CDR2 is YYREEE (reference sequence). CDR3 amino acids: CASSWMTSKQFF. CDR3 DNA: TGTGCCAGCAGCTGGATGACTTCTAAGCAGTTCTTC. Variable domain in full (rest from reference TRBV5-4 and TRBJ2-1): ETGVTQSPTHLIKTRGQQVTLRCSSQSGHNTVSWYQQALGQGPQFIFQYYREEENGRGNFPPRFSGLQFPNYSSELNVNALELDDSALYLCASSWMTSKQFFGPGTRLTVL.

The chain carries TRBV7-9 and TRBJ2-2; 8 bases are shared with TRBD1. Germline V gives CDR1 SEHNR, CDR2 FQNEAQ (reference sequence). CDR3 length: 14 amino acids. Trimming removed 8 bases from V and 4 bases from J; junction bases left unmatched: 6. CDR3 amino acids: CASDPRGRTGELFF. CDR3 in DNA: TGTGCCAGCGACCCCAGGGGGCGCACCGGGGAGCTGTTTTTT. The full variable domain, completed using reference TRBV7-9 and TRBJ2-2, is DTGVSQNPRHKITKRGQNVTFRCDPISEHNRLYWYRQTLGQGPEFLTYFQNEAQLEKSRLLSDRFSAERPKGSFSTLEIQRTEQGDSAMYLCASDPRGRTGELFFGEGSRLTVL.

The chain recombines TRBV11-2 with TRBJ2-3, with unresolved D. V lost 0 bases to trimming and J lost 3 bases, with 7 bases between them. CDR1 is SGHAT and CDR2 is FQNNGV in the germline V gene. The CDR3 spans 14 residues. This chain's CDR3 is CASSLDWGTDTQYF. CDR3 DNA sequence: TGTGCCAGCAGCTTAGATTGGGGAACAGATACGCAGTATTTT. Filled out from reference TRBV11-2 and TRBJ2-3, the complete variable domain reads EAGVAQSPRYKIIEKRQSVAFWCNPISGHATLYWYQQILGQGPKLLIQFQNNGVVDDSQLPKDRFSAERLKGVDSTLKIQPAKLEDSAVYLCASSLDWGTDTQYFGPGTRLTVL.

The gene calls are TRBV27 and TRBJ2-4; the D gene is possibly TRBD2 (6 bases). The CDR3 totals 18 residues. V lost 6 bases and J lost 0, with 21 bases in between. Germline V lookup: CDR1 MNHEY, CDR2 SMNVEV (reference sequence). The CDR3 DNA sequence: TGTGCCAGCAGAGTTATCAGGAGGGAAAAACTAGCCAAAAACATTCAGTACTTC. Residues: CASRVIRREKLAKNIQYF.

The chain carries TRBV5-5 and TRBJ2-2, with 8 positions matching TRBD1. With 0 bases clipped from V and 4 bases from J, the junction kept 2 bases outside the gene matches. The CDR3 runs 15 residues. CDR1 is SGHKS, CDR2 YYEKEE, per germline (reference sequence). The DNA for the CDR3 is TGTGCCAGCAGCTTGGCCAGGGGGCCCACCGGGGAGCTGTTTTTT. Its protein product is CASSLARGPTGELFF.

The J gene is TRBJ1-2, the V gene TRBV23-1; D may be TRBD1 (5 bases). TRBV23-1 is given ORF status, its function remaining uncertain. V was trimmed by 7 bases and J by 2 bases, leaving 11 bases between them. The CDR3 runs 13 residues. The CDR3 protein is CASIRGKNYGYTF. In nucleotides, the CDR3 is TGCGCCAGCATCCGGGGGAAGAACTATGGCTACACCTTC.

Judged by abundance, this clone is medium-sized. V is TRBV29-1 and J is TRBJ2-1; 11 bases line up with TRBD2. Trimming removed 0 bases from V and 12 bases from J; junction bases left unmatched: 7. The CDR3 has 14 amino acids. Per the germline V gene, CDR1 is SQVTM and CDR2 is ANQGSEA. The CDR3 DNA sequence: TGCAGCGTTGAAGAAGTAGCGGGGGGGCCTCCGCAGTTCTTC. It translates to CSVEEVAGGPPQFF.

This chain connects TRBV5-1 to TRBJ2-7, with TRBD1 identical over 12 bases. The V segment lost 5 bases and the J segment 7 bases; nucleotides outside the gene matches: 13. The CDR3 is made up of 16 amino acids. Germline values: CDR1 SGHRS, CDR2 YFSETQ. The CDR3 reads CASSSGGTGGQGEQYF. The CDR3 DNA reads as TGCGCCAGCAGTTCTGGTGGGACAGGGGGCCAGGGAGAGCAGTACTTC.

The chain links TRBV6-2 or TRBV6-3 to TRBJ2-7; unclear D gene. The germline V gene encodes CDR1 MNHEY and CDR2 SVGEGT. The length of the CDR3 is 17 residues. V was shortened by 0 bases and J by 0 bases, with 15 bases between the two germline ends. The CDR3 protein is CASSYSYLGGSSYEQYF. The CDR3 bases are TGTGCCAGCAGTTACTCGTATCTGGGCGGAAGCTCCTACGAGCAGTACTTC.

The chain has TRBV6-5 and TRBJ1-2, with TRBD1 matching 11 bases. The CDR3 length is 15 residues. V lost 0 bases, J lost 4 bases, and 1 base stayed unmatched. Germline values: CDR1 MNHEY, CDR2 SVGAGI. The CDR3 coding sequence is TGTGCCAGCAGTTACTCGGGGACAGGGGGCTATGGCTACACCTTC. It codes for CASSYSGTGGYGYTF.

The gene calls are TRBV28 and TRBJ1-1, with a possible D match to TRBD1 (5 bases). CDR1 is MDHEN, CDR2 SYDVKM, per germline. This CDR3 contains 17 residues. The V end was cut by 7 bases, the J end by 4 bases, with 25 bases between. The CDR3 coding sequence is TGTGCCAGCACCGCACCGATGGGGTCCAGCGGGACCACTGAAGCTTTCTTT. Protein sequence: CASTAPMGSSGTTEAFF.

This clone was picked up a small number of times. This chain joins TRBV5-4 and TRBJ2-3; TRBD2 matches 8 bases. Germline V gives CDR1 SGHNT, CDR2 YYREEE (reference sequence). This CDR3 contains 16 residues. J was trimmed by 3 bases and V by 3 bases; bases with no gene match: 9. CDR3 nucleotide sequence: TGTGCCAGCAGCTCCCTCTTACTAGCGGATACAGATACGCAGTATTTT. Amino acids: CASSSLLLADTDTQYF.

This clone has more than one count but fewer than ten. CDR3 in amino acids: CASSSGSEETQYF. In nucleotides, the CDR3 is TGCGCCAGCAGTTCAGGATCCGAAGAGACCCAGTACTTC. This chain connects TRBV5-1 to TRBJ2-5; D unclear. Germline V CDR1 and CDR2: SGHRS, YFSETQ. This CDR3 is built from 13 residues. Trimming left V 5 bases short and J 3 bases short, with 11 bases between.

The chain couples TRBV12-3 or TRBV12-4 to TRBJ1-1, with D maybe TRBD1 (6 bases). Trimming left V 6 bases short and J 8 bases short, with 10 bases between. This CDR3 region has 11 residues. CDR3 region: CASSYGQEAFF. The DNA for the CDR3 is TGTGCCAGCAGCTATGGACAGGAAGCTTTCTTT.

CDR3 DNA: TGTGCCAGCAGCCCAACCGGGACGGCCTTCAATAGCAATCAGCCCCAGCATTTT. It encodes CASSPTGTAFNSNQPQHF. The chain is built from TRBV7-2 and TRBJ1-5; a possible D gene is TRBD1 (5 bases). Deletions cut 5 bases from V and 0 bases from J, with 20 bases between. The CDR3 is 18 residues long. Germline V lookup: CDR1 SGHTA, CDR2 FQGNSA.

The gene calls are TRBV3-1 (or the pseudogene TRBV3-2) and TRBJ2-3, with D hard to call. Trimming left V 5 bases short and J 5 bases short, with 5 bases between. Looked up from germline, CDR1 is LGHDT and CDR2 is YNNKEL (reference sequence). This CDR3 has 11 amino acids. The CDR3 loop is CASSYRDTQYF. CDR3 nucleotide sequence: TGTGCCAGCAGCTACAGAGATACGCAGTATTTT.